The clone carrying this T cell receptor (beta chain) was observed at least ten times. As yet, its antigen is unknown. The sample is drawn from a study of T-cell memory formation after mild COVID-19. Study observations and caveats: Clones contracting day 15 to 85 were balanced CD4/CD8; later expanders leaned CD4+. Memory sampled before infection contained some responding clones, suggesting cross-reactive memory joined.

TCRdb recomputed calls from the 5' RACE reads with MiXCR, one row per CDR3 protein. The table has hundreds of thousands of distinct CDR3 sequences, about a fifth seen once. V was trimmed by 4 bases and J by 3 bases, leaving 18 bases between them. The germline gives CDR1 MNHEY, CDR2 SMNVEV (reference sequence). The CDR3 has 16 amino acids. The chain combines TRBV27 with TRBJ1-1, with D possibly TRBD1 on 5 matching bases. The TCR sequence derives from an adult woman who had mild COVID-19 (a few samples of this study predate the infection). Cell type and time point are not known. The sample consisted of PBMCs or a T cell subset sorted from them (not recorded which). CDR3: CASSSNTGGWHTEAFF. The CDR3 region has the DNA TGTGCCAGCAGTTCGAATACCGGGGGTTGGCACACTGAAGCTTTCTTT.